This T cell receptor beta chain was identified in a study of radiotherapy plus CTLA-4 blockade in lung cancer. Study summary: Disease control was achieved by 31% of patients, and objective responses by over 15%.

Method: immunoSEQ multiplex PCR; TCRdb's copy keeps in-frame clones and lacks some. The table includes 84,000 or so clones, around 86% detected once. This clone occurred once. Its antigen remains unidentified. This CDR3 is built from 15 residues. V shed 7 bases, J shed 1 base, and the junction held 4 bases outside the gene matches. The V gene's germline CDR1 is MNHEY and CDR2 SVGAGI. Study-wide results and caveats: Radiotherapy with ipilimumab was followed by blood expansion of tumor-derived clones. Together with interferon-beta, which increased in serum after radiation, early dynamic changes in blood T cell clones were reportedly the best predictors of response.

The sample consisted of peripheral blood, taken from a patient treated with radiotherapy plus ipilimumab. The clonotype was recovered from a human donor with non-small cell lung cancer that progressed on radiotherapy plus ipilimumab. This rearrangement joins TRBV6-5 to TRBJ1-6, with 7 bases lining up with TRBD1. CDR3 coding DNA: TGTGCCAGCAACCCGACAGGGTCCTATAATTCACCCCTCCACTTT. The encoded protein is CASNPTGSYNSPLHF.